These T cell receptor beta chains were read from a single sample in a study of cytomegalovirus exposure and HLA in healthy donors. This table comes from immunoSEQ multiplex PCR, and its TCRdb copy is limited to in-frame clones, with some not included. The sample has about 160,000 clones; around 84% are singletons. Sequences were obtained from PBMCs. The receptors were sampled from a woman aged 40 to 50 in good health and CMV-seronegative. Each CDR3 is given with its conserved first and last residue. Each record gives: CDR3 DNA, CDR3 protein, V gene, J gene, clone size, CDR3 length, D gene. A D gene is named only where the DNA matches it firmly. Size is stated for part of the rows, as once, few or many counts, or as a class when the clone is expanded.

TGTGCCAGTAGTCTAACTGGGGGGGGCCGCTATGGCTACACCTTC	CASSLTGGGRYGYTF	TRBV19	TRBJ1-2	-	15	-
TGTGCCAGCGTAAGGGGGCCGTATGGCTACACCTTC	CASVRGPYGYTF	TRBV6-6	TRBJ1-2	-	12	TRBD1
TGTGCCAGCAGCTTAGTCAGTATTAACACCGGGGAGCTGTTTTTT	CASSLVSINTGELFF	TRBV7-2	TRBJ2-2	-	15	-
TGTGCCAGCAGCTTAGGGACGGCAGGGCTAAATTCACCCCTCCACTTT	CASSLGTAGLNSPLHF	TRBV7-8	TRBJ1-6	few	16	-
TGTGCCAGCAGCTTAGCGTTAAACAGACTGAACACTGAAGCTTTCTTT	CASSLALNRLNTEAFF	TRBV7-2	TRBJ1-1	once	16	-
TGTGCCAGCAGCCAAGGCGAGGACTGGGCAGATACGCAGTATTTT	CASSQGEDWADTQYF	TRBV4-2	TRBJ2-3	few	15	-
TGTGCCAGTAGTCCACGGGACACTTATAGCAATCAGCCCCAGCATTTT	CASSPRDTYSNQPQHF	TRBV19	TRBJ1-5	many	16	-
TGCGCCAGCAGCTCGATCCCCTCCACGGGAGATACGCAGTATTTT	CASSSIPSTGDTQYF	TRBV5-1	TRBJ2-3	-	15	-
TGTGCCAGCAGCCCACCCCCGACAGGGGGCGAGGAGACCCAGTACTTC	CASSPPPTGGEETQYF	TRBV21-1	TRBJ2-5	-	16	-
TGTGCCAGCAGCTCTAGACAGACGAGCTCCTACAATGAGCAGTTCTTC	CASSSRQTSSYNEQFF	TRBV5-4	TRBJ2-1	-	16	-
TGCGCCAGCAGCCACAAGGCCCGGGACAGTAATGAAAAACTGTTTTTT	CASSHKARDSNEKLFF	TRBV4-1	TRBJ1-4	few	16	TRBD1
TGTGCCAGCACCCTGGGGGAGCGGACTAGCGGGGACCAACAAGAGACCCAGTACTTC	CASTLGERTSGDQQETQYF	TRBV21-1	TRBJ2-5	-	19	-
TGTGCCAGCACCACCAGGCTCAGCCCTAATGAAAAACTGTTTTTT	CASTTRLSPNEKLFF	TRBV28	TRBJ1-4	-	15	-
TGTGCCAGTAGTACAGGACTAGCGGTGTACCAAGAGACCCAGTACTTC	CASSTGLAVYQETQYF	TRBV19	TRBJ2-5	-	16	TRBD2
TGTGCCAGCAGGCAGGGTTCCAGGGCCGGGGAGCTGTTTTTT	CASRQGSRAGELFF	TRBV6-5	TRBJ2-2	-	14	-
TGTGCCAGCAGCCCAGAGGGTAGGGTTTGGAACACCATATATTTT	CASSPEGRVWNTIYF	TRBV7-9	TRBJ1-3	-	15	-
TGTGCCAGCATCCCTAGGACAGGGACCGAATATGGCTACACCTTC	CASIPRTGTEYGYTF	TRBV6-1	TRBJ1-2	-	15	TRBD1
TGTGCCAGCAACTCATACACAGGGGTTTTTTCTGAAGCTTTCTTT	CASNSYTGVFSEAFF	TRBV7-9	TRBJ1-1	few	15	TRBD1